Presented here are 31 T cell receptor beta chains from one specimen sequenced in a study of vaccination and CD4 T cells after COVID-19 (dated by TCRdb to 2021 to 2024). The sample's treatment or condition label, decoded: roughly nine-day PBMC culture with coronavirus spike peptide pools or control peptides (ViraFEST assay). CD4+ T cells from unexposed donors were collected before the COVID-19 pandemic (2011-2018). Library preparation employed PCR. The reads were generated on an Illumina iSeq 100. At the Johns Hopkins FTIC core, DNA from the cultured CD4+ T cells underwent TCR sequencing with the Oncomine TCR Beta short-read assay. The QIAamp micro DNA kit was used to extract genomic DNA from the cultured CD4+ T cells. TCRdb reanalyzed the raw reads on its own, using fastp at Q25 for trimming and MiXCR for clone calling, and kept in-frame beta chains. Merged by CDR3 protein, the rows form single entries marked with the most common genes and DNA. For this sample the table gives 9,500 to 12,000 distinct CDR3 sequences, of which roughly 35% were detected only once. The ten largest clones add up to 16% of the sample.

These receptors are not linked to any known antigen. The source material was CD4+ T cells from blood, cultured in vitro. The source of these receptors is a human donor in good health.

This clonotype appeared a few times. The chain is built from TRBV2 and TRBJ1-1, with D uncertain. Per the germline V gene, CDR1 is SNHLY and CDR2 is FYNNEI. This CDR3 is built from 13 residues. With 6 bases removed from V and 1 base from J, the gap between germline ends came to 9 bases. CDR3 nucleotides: TGTGCCAGCAGCCAGGCCCCGAACACTGAAGCTTTCTTT. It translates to CASSQAPNTEAFF.

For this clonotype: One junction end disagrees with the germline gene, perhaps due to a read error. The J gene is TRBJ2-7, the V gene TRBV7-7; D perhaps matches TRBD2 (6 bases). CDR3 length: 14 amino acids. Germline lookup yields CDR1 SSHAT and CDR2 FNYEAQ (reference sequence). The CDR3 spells CASSLYGGSYEQYF. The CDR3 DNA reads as TGTGCTAGCAGCTTATACGGGGGCTCCTACGAGCAGTACTTC.

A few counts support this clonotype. DNA for the CDR3: TGTGCCACCAGTGATTTTTGGACTAGCGGGAGCTTGGAGACCCAGTACTTC. This encodes CATSDFWTSGSLETQYF. The gene calls are TRBV24-1 and TRBJ2-5, with TRBD2 matching over 13 bases. Germline CDR1 and CDR2: KGHDR and SFDVKD. CDR3 length: 17 residues. The J segment lost 5 bases and the V segment lost 1 base, leaving 6 bases of the junction unmatched.

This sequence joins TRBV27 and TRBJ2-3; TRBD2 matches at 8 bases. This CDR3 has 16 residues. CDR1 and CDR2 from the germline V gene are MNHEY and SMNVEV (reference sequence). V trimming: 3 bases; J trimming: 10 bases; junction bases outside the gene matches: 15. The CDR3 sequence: CASSLLVAGPLRSQYF. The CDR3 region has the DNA TGTGCCAGCAGTTTGTTGGTAGCGGGACCCCTCAGGTCGCAGTATTTT.

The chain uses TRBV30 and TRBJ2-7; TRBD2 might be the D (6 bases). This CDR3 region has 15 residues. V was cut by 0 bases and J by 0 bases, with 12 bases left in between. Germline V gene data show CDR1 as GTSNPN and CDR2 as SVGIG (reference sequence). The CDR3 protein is CAWSVVGGSSYEQYF. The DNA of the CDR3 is TGTGCCTGGAGTGTAGTCGGAGGGAGCTCCTACGAGCAGTACTTC.

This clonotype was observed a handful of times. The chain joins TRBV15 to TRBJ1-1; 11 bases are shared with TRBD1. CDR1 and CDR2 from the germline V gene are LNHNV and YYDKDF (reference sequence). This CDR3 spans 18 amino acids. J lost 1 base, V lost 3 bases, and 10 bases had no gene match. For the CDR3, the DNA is TGTGCCACCAGCAGTGATCAATTCGGGACAGGGGGGAACACTGAAGCTTTCTTT. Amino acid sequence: CATSSDQFGTGGNTEAFF.

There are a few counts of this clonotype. The CDR3 nucleotides read TGTGCCAGCAGCTTAGGAGTGTTGGGGGACTACGAGCAGTACTTC. Protein product: CASSLGVLGDYEQYF. This chain joins TRBV7-2 and TRBJ2-7; possibly TRBD1 or TRBD2 for D (5 bases each). The V end lost 1 base, the J end lost 3 bases, and 13 bases lay between the germline ends. From germline, CDR1 is SGHTA and CDR2 FQGNSA. The CDR3 runs 15 residues.

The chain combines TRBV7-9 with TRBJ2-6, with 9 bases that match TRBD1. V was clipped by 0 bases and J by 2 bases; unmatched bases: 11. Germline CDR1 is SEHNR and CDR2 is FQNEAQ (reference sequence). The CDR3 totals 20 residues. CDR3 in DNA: TGTGCCAGCAGCTTAGCGACGGGGACAGGGTTTAATGCTGGGGCCAACGTCCTGACTTTC. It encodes CASSLATGTGFNAGANVLTF. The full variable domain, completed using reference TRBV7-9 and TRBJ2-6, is DTGVSQNPRHKITKRGQNVTFRCDPISEHNRLYWYRQTLGQGPEFLTYFQNEAQLEKSRLLSDRFSAERPKGSFSTLEIQRTEQGDSAMYLCASSLATGTGFNAGANVLTFGAGSRLTVL.

CDR3 nucleotide sequence: TGTGCCAGCAGTTTATGGGACCTGGACACAACTAATGAAAAACTGTTTTTT. It yields the protein CASSLWDLDTTNEKLFF. The chain employs TRBV28 and TRBJ1-4; D perhaps matches TRBD1 (5 bases). CDR3 length: 17 residues. V shed 0 bases and J shed 0 bases, with 11 bases lying between them. Per the germline V gene, CDR1 is MDHEN and CDR2 is SYDVKM.

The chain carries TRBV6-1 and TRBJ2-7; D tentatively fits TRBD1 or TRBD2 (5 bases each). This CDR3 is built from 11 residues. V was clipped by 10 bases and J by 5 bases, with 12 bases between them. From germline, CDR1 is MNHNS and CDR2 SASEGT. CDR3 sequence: CATRSGHEQYF. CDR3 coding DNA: TGTGCCACCCGCTCGGGGCACGAGCAGTACTTC.

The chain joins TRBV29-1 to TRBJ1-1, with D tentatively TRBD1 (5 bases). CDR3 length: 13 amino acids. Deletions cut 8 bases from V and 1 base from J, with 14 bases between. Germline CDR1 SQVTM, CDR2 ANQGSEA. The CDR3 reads CSSAEGTNTEAFF. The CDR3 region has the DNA TGCAGCTCAGCGGAGGGGACGAACACTGAAGCTTTCTTT.

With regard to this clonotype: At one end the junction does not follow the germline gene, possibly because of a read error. CDR3 DNA sequence: TGTGCCATCAGCTCCGCCGGGGCGAGGGTAACCTACAATGAGCAGTTCTTC. Amino acids: CAISSAGARVTYNEQFF. The chain recombines TRBV7-8 with TRBJ2-1; tentatively, D is TRBD1 or TRBD2 (5 bases each). Germline V CDR1 and CDR2: SGHVS, FQNEAQ. The CDR3 consists of 17 residues.

CDR3 amino acids: CASSLAGGPTDTQYF. The CDR3 bases are TGTGCCAGCAGCTTGGCAGGGGGCCCCACAGATACGCAGTATTTT. The chain links TRBV7-2 to TRBJ2-3, with 8 bases matching TRBD1. The CDR3 contains 15 residues. V lost 3 bases, J lost 2 bases, and 4 bases stayed unmatched. Germline-derived CDR1 and CDR2 are SGHTA and FQGNSA.

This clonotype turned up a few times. CDR3: CASSSRSRSTGGGTEAFF. CDR3 nucleotides: TGTGCCAGCAGCAGTAGGTCCCGATCTACAGGGGGCGGGACTGAAGCTTTCTTT. V and J are TRBV7-9 and TRBJ1-1, with 9 bases matching TRBD1. Trimming at V came to 5 bases and at J to 5 bases, leaving 18 bases not matched to a gene. The CDR3 runs 18 residues. Germline V gene data show CDR1 as SEHNR and CDR2 as FQNEAQ (reference sequence). Full variable domain (rest looked up from reference TRBV7-9 and TRBJ1-1): DTGVSQNPRHKITKRGQNVTFRCDPISEHNRLYWYRQTLGQGPEFLTYFQNEAQLEKSRLLSDRFSAERPKGSFSTLEIQRTEQGDSAMYLCASSSRSRSTGGGTEAFFGQGTRLTVV.

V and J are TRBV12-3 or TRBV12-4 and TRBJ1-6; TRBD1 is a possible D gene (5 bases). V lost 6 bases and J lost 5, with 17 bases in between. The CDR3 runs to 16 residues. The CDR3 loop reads CASSGGRTENNSPLHF. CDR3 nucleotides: TGTGCCAGCAGCGGGGGGAGGACCGAGAATAATTCACCCCTCCACTTT.

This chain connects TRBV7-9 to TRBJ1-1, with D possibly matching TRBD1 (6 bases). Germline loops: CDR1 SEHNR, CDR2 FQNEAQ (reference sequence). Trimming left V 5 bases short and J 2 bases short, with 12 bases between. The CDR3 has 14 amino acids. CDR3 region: CASSPEGGNTEAFF. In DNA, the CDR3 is TGTGCCAGCAGCCCGGAGGGGGGAAACACTGAAGCTTTCTTT.

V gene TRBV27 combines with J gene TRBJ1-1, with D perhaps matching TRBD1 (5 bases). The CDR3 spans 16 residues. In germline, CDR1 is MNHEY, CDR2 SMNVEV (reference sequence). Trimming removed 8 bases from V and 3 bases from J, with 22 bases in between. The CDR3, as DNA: TGTGCCAGCCACCTGGGACCCGGGGGGAAAGACACTGAAGCTTTCTTT. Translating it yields CASHLGPGGKDTEAFF.

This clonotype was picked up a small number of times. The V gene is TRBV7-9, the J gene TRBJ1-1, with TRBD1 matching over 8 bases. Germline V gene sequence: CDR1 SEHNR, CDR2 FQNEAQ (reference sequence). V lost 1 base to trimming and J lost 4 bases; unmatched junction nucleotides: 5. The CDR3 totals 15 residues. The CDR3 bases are TGTGCCAGCAGCTTAGGAACAGGGGGAGGCACTGAAGCTTTCTTT. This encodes CASSLGTGGGTEAFF.

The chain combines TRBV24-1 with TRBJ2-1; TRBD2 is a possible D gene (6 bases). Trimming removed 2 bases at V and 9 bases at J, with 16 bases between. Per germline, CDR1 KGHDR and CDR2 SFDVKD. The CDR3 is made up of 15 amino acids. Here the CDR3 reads CATSDSGEMVGEQFF. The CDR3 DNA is TGTGCCACCAGTGATTCGGGGGAGATGGTCGGTGAGCAGTTCTTC.

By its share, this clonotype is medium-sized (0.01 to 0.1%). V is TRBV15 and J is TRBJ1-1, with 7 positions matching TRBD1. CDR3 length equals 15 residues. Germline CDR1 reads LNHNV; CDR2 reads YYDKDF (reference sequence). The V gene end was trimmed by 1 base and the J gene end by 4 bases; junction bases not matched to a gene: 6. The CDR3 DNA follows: TGTGCCACCAGCAGAGGAGGGGGCCGAGTCACTGAAGCTTTCTTT. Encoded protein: CATSRGGGRVTEAFF.

The DNA of the CDR3 is TGTGCCAGCAGTTACGGTCTTGGGCATTCTGAGGGTCAGCCCCAGCATTTT. Residues: CASSYGLGHSEGQPQHF. This chain joins TRBV6-2 or TRBV6-3 and TRBJ1-5; D unresolved. CDR1 and CDR2 (germline): MNHEY, SVGEGT. The ends were cut back, 2 bases at V and 6 bases at J, with 20 bases in the middle. CDR3 length equals 17 residues.

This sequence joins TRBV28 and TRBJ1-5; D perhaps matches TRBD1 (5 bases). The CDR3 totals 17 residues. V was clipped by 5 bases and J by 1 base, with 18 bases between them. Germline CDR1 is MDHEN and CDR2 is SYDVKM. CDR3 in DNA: TGTGCCAGCAGTCCCCTCGGGGGGGGAACCAGCAATCAGCCCCAGCATTTT. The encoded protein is CASSPLGGGTSNQPQHF.

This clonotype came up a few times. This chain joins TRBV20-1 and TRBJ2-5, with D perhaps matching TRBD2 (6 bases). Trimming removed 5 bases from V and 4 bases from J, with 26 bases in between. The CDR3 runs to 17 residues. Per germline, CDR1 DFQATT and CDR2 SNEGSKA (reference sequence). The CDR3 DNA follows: TGCAGTGCTCCCCCCTTTGGAAGCGGGTCGGCAAGAGAGACCCAGTACTTC. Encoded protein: CSAPPFGSGSARETQYF.

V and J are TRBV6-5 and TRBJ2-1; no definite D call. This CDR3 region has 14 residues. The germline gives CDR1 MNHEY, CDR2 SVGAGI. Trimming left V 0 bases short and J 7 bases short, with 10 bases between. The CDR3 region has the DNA TGTGCCAGCAGTTACTCGAGGATCGGGAATGAGCAGTTCTTC. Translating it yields CASSYSRIGNEQFF.

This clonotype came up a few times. CDR3: CASSLREEQYF. For the CDR3, the DNA is TGTGCCAGCAGTTTACGAGAAGAGCAGTACTTC. The rearrangement joins TRBV12-3 or TRBV12-4 to TRBJ2-7; D remains ambiguous. V shed 2 bases and J shed 7 bases, with 6 bases lying between them. The CDR3 covers 11 residues.

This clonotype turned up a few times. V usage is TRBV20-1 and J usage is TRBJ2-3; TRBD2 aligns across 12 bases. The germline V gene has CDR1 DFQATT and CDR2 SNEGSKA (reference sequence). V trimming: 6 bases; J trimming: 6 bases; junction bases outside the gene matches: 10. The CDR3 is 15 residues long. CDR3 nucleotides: TGCAGTGCGATCTGGACTAGCGGGATTACGGATACGCAGTATTTT. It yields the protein CSAIWTSGITDTQYF.

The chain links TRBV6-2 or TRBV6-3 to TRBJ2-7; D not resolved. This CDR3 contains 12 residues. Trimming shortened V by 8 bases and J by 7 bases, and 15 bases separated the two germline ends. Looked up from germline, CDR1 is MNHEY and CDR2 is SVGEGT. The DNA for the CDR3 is TGTGCCAGCCTAGGCTTGGGCTGGGAGCAGTACTTC. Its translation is CASLGLGWEQYF.

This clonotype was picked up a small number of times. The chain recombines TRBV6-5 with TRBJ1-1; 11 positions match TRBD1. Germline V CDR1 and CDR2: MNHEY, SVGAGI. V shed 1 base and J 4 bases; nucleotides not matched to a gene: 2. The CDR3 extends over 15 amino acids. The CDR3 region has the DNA TGTGCCAGCAGTTACTGGGGACAGGGGGGCACTGAAGCTTTCTTT. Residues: CASSYWGQGGTEAFF.

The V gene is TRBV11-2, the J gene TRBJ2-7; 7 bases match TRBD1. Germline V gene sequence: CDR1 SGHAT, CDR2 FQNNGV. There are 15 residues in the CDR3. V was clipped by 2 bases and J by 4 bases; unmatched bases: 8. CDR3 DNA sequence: TGTGCCAGCAGCTTACAGGGGGATGTGGGATACGAGCAGTACTTC. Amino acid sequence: CASSLQGDVGYEQYF.

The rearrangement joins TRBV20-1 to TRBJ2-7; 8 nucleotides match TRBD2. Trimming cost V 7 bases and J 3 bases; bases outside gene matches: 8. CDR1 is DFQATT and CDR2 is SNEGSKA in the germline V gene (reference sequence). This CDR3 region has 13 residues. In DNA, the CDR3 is TGCAGTGGAATTTCGGGAGGGGTCTACGAGCAGTACTTC. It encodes CSGISGGVYEQYF.

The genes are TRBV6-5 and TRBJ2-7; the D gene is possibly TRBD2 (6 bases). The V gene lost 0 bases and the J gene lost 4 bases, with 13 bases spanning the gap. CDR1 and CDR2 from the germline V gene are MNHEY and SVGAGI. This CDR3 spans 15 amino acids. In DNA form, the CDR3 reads TGTGCCAGCAGTTACTCGTCGGGAGCGCAATACGAGCAGTACTTC. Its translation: CASSYSSGAQYEQYF.